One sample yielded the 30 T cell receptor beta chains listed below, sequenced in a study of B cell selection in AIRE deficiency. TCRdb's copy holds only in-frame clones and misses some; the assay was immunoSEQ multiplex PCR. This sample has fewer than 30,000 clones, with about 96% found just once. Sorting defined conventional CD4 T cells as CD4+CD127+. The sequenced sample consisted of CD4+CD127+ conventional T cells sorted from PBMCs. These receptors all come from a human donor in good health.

CDR3 loop: CASSSRSGQSINEKLFF. In DNA form, the CDR3 reads TGTGCCAGCAGCTCAAGGTCGGGCCAGAGTATTAATGAAAAACTGTTTTTT. The chain employs TRBV5-5 and TRBJ1-4; D gene ambiguous. With 3 bases removed from V and 4 bases from J, the gap between germline ends came to 19 bases. Looked up from germline, CDR1 is SGHKS and CDR2 is YYEKEE (reference sequence). CDR3 length: 17 residues. The full variable domain, in which reference TRBV5-5 and TRBJ1-4 provide the parts outside the CDR3, is DAGVTQSPTHLIKTRGQQVTLRCSPISGHKSVSWYQQVLGQGPQFIFQYYEKEERGRGNFPDRFSARQFPNYSSELNVNALLLGDSALYLCASSSRSGQSINEKLFFGSGTQLSVL.

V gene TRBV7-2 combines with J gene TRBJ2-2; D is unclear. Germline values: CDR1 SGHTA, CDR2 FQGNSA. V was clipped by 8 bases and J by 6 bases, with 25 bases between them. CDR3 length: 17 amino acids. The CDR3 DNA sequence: TGTGCCAGCGGAACTCCCCCGCCGGGCCATTGGTCCGGGGAGCTGTTTTTT. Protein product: CASGTPPPGHWSGELFF.

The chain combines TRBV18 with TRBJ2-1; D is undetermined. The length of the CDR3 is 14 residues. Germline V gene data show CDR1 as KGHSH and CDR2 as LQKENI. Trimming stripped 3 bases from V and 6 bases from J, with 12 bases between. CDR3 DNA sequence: TGTGCCAGCTCACCGTTGGAACTTATCAATGAGCAGTTCTTC. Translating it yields CASSPLELINEQFF.

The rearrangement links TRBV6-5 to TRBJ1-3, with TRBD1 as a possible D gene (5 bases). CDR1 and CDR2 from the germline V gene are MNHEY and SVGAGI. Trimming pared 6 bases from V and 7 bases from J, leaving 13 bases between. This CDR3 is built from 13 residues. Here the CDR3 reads CASRTAGGNTIYF. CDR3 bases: TGTGCCAGCAGGACCGCCGGGGGGAACACCATATATTTT.

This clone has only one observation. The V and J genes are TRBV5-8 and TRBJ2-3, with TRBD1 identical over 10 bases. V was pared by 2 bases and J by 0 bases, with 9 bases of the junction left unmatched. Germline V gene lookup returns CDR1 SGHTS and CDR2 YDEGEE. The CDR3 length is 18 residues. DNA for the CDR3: TGTGCCAGCAGCTTCGGGACAGGGGTCCTCATTAGCACAGATACGCAGTATTTT. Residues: CASSFGTGVLISTDTQYF.

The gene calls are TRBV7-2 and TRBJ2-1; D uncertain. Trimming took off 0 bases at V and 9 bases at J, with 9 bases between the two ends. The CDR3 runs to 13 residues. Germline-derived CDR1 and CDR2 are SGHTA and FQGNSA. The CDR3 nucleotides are TGTGCCAGCAGCTTAGCGTCTACAGCTGAGCAGTTCTTC. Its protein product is CASSLASTAEQFF.

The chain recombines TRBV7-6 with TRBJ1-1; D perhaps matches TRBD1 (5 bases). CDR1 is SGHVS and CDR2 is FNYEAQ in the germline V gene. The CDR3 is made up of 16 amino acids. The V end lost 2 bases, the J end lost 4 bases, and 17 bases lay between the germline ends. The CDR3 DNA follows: TGTGCCAGCAGCTTAAGAAGTTTGGGGCCCGCCACTGAAGCTTTCTTT. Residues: CASSLRSLGPATEAFF.

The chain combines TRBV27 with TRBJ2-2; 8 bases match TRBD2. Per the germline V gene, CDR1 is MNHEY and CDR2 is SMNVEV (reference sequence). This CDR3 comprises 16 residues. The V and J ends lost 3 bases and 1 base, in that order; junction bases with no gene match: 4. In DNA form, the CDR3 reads TGTGCCAGCAGTTTTGCGGGAGGCCAGAACACCGGGGAGCTGTTTTTT. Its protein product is CASSFAGGQNTGELFF.

This chain's CDR3 is CASSLSPGWGAYNEQFF. The DNA for the CDR3 is TGTGCCAGCAGTTTATCCCCTGGCTGGGGGGCTTACAATGAGCAGTTCTTC. V gene TRBV27 combines with J gene TRBJ2-1; tentatively, D is TRBD1 or TRBD2 (6 bases each). V was clipped by 0 bases and J by 4 bases, with 16 bases between them. The CDR3 totals 17 residues. CDR1 is MNHEY, CDR2 SMNVEV, per germline (reference sequence).

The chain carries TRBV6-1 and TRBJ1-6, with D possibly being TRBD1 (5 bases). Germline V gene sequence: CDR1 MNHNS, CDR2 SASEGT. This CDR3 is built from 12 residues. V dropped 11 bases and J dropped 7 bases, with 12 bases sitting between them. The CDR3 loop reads CAVGTPNSPLHF. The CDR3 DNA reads TGTGCCGTTGGGACGCCCAATTCACCCCTCCACTTT.

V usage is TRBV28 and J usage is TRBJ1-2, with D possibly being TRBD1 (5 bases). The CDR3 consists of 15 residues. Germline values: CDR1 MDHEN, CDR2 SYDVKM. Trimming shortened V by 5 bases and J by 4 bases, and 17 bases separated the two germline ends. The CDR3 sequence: CASSLQGLVGYGYTF. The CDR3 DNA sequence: TGTGCCAGCAGTCTGCAGGGCTTAGTCGGCTATGGCTACACCTTC.

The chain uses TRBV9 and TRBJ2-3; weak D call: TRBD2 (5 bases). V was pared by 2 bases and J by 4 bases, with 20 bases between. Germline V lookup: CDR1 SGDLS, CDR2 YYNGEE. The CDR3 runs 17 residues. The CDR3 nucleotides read TGTGCCAGCAGCGTCGGGCCCAGCGGCCTTAGCGCAGATACGCAGTATTTT. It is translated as CASSVGPSGLSADTQYF.

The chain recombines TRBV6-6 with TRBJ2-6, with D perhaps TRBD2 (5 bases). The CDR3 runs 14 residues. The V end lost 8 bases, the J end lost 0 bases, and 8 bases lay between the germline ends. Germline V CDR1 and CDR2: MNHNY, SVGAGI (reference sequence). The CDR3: CASVRDSGANVLTF. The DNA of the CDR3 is TGTGCCAGCGTACGGGACTCTGGGGCCAACGTCCTGACTTTC.

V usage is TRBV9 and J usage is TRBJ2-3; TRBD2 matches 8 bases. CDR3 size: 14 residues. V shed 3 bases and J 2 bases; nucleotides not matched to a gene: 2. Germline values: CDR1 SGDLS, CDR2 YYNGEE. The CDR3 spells CASSGLAPTDTQYF. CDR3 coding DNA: TGTGCCAGCAGCGGACTAGCGCCCACAGATACGCAGTATTTT.

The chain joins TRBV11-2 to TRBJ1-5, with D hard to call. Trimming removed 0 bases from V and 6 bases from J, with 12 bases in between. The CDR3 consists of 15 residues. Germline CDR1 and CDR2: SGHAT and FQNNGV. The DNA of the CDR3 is TGTGCCAGCAGCTTAGAGGTCAGAAGGAGTCAGCCCCAGCATTTT. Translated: CASSLEVRRSQPQHF.

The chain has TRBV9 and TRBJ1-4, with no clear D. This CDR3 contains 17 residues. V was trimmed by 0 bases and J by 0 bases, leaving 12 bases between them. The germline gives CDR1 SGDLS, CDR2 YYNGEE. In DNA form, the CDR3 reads TGTGCCAGCAGCGTAGCCCCCATGGGTTCAACTAATGAAAAACTGTTTTTT. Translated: CASSVAPMGSTNEKLFF. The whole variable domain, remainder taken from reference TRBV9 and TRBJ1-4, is DSGVTQTPKHLITATGQRVTLRCSPRSGDLSVYWYQQSLDQGLQFLIQYYNGEERAKGNILERFSAQQFPDLHSELNLSSLELGDSALYFCASSVAPMGSTNEKLFFGSGTQLSVL.

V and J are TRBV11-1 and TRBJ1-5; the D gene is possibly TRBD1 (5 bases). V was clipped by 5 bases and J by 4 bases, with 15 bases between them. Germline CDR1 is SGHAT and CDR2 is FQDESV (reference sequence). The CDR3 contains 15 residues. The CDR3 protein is CASSAGTGENQPQHF. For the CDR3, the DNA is TGTGCCAGCAGCGCCGGGACGGGGGAGAATCAGCCCCAGCATTTT.

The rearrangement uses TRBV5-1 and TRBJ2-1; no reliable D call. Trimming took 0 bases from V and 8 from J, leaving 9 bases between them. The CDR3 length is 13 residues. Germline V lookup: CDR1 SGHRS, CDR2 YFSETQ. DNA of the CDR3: TGCGCCAGCAGCTTGGAAGCCCGCGATGAGCAGTTCTTC. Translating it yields CASSLEARDEQFF.

The CDR3 reads CASSLDPRGYTF. The CDR3, as DNA: TGTGCCAGCAGCCTGGACCCTAGAGGCTACACCTTC. V usage is TRBV7-1 and J usage is TRBJ1-2; D is uncertain. TRBV7-1 belongs to the ORF category, with a function that is uncertain. The CDR3 sequence is 12 residues long. The V end was cut by 5 bases, the J end by 8 bases, with 12 bases between.

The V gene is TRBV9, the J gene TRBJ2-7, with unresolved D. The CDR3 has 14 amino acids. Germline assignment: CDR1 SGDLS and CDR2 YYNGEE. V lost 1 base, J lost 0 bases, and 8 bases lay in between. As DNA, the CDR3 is TGTGCCAGCAGCGTACGCGAGGTCTCCTACGAGCAGTACTTC. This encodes CASSVREVSYEQYF.

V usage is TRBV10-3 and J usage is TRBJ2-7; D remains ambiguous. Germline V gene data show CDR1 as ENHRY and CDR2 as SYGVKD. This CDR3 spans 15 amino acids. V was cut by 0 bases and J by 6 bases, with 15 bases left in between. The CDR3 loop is CAISESGRRVGEQYF. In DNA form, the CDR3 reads TGTGCCATCAGTGAGTCCGGCAGACGCGTGGGCGAGCAGTACTTC.

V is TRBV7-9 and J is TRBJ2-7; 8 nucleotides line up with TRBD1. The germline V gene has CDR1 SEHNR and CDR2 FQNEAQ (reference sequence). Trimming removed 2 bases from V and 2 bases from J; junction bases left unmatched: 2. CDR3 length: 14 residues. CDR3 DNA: TGTGCCAGCAGCTTAAGACAGGGGCCCTACGAGCAGTACTTC. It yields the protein CASSLRQGPYEQYF.

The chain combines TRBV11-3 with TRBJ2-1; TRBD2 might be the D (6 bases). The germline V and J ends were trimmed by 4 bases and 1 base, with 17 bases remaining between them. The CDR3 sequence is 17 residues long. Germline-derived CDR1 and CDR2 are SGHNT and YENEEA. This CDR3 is CASSYDPSSGSYNEQFF. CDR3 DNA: TGTGCCAGCAGCTACGACCCCAGTAGCGGTTCCTACAATGAGCAGTTCTTC.

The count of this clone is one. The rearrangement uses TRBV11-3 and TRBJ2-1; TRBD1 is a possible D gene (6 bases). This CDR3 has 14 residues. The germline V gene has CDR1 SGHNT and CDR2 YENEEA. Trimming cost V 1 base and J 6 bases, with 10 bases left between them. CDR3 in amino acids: CASSLADRSNEQFF. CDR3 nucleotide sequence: TGTGCCAGCAGCTTAGCGGACAGAAGCAATGAGCAGTTCTTC. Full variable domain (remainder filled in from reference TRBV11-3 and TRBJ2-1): EAGVVQSPRYKIIEKKQPVAFWCNPISGHNTLYWYLQNLGQGPELLIRYENEEAVDDSQLPKDRFSAERLKGVDSTLKIQPAELGDSAVYLCASSLADRSNEQFFGPGTRLTVL.

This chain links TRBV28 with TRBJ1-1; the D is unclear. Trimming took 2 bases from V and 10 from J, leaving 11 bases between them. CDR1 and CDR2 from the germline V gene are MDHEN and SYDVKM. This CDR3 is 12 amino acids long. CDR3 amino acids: CASSLRRAGAFF. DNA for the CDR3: TGTGCCAGCAGTTTAAGAAGGGCCGGAGCTTTCTTT.

This CDR3 reads CASTPTVDRRYEQYF. The DNA of the CDR3 is TGTGCCAGCACCCCTACGGTCGACAGGCGTTACGAGCAGTACTTC. The chain links TRBV7-2 to TRBJ2-7; the D gene is possibly TRBD1 (6 bases). There are 15 residues in the CDR3. Germline V gives CDR1 SGHTA, CDR2 FQGNSA. V was pared by 7 bases and J by 4 bases, with 20 bases between.

As DNA, the CDR3 is TGTGCCAGCAGTGCCCTCGGTCTGGGTCTCGAGGGCTATGGCTACACCTTC. It encodes CASSALGLGLEGYGYTF. The chain is built from TRBV6-1 and TRBJ1-2; D is uncertain. This CDR3 spans 17 amino acids. V dropped 4 bases and J dropped 4 bases, with 22 bases sitting between them. The germline V gene has CDR1 MNHNS and CDR2 SASEGT.

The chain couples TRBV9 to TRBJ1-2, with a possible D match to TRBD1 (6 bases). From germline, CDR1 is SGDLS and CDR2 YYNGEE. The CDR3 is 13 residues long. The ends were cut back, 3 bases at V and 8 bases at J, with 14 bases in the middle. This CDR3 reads CASSAGELRGYTF. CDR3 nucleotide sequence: TGTGCCAGCAGCGCAGGGGAACTTCGAGGCTACACCTTC.

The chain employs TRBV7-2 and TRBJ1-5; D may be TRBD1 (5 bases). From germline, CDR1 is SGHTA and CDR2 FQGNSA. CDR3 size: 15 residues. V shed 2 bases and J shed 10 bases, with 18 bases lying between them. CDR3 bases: TGTGCCAGCAGCTTAACCGGGACGCCTGAGGGACCCCAGCATTTT. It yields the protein CASSLTGTPEGPQHF.

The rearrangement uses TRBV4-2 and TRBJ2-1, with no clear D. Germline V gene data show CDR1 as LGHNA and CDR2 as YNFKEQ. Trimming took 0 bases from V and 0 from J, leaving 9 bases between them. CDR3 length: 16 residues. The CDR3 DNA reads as TGTGCCAGCAGCCAAGATTCTGATCCCTCCTACAATGAGCAGTTCTTC. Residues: CASSQDSDPSYNEQFF.